One sample yielded the 9 T cell receptor beta chains listed below, sequenced in a study of T cells and Merkel cell carcinoma outcomes. Using immunoSEQ multiplex PCR, the repertoire was profiled, and TCRdb retains in-frame clones only, with some absent. The sample includes roughly 6,000 clones, roughly 77% of them seen just once. Material for sequencing was tumor tissue from Merkel cell carcinoma. The receptors originated from a human donor with Merkel cell carcinoma.

V usage is TRBV25-1 and J usage is TRBJ2-3; D perhaps matches TRBD1 (6 bases). The CDR3 has 18 residues. Germline CDR1 and CDR2: MGHDK and SYGVNS. The V gene lost 3 bases and the J gene lost 1 base, with 20 bases spanning the gap. As DNA, the CDR3 is TGTGCCAGCAGTGATCGCCGAGGGACACCCGAGGGCACAGATACGCAGTATTTT. Residues: CASSDRRGTPEGTDTQYF.

The V gene is TRBV28, the J gene TRBJ2-1, with TRBD2 identical over 9 bases. The CDR3 runs to 16 residues. V lost 2 bases, J lost 8 bases, and 10 bases stayed unmatched. CDR1 MDHEN and CDR2 SYDVKM come from the germline V gene. The DNA for the CDR3 is TGTGCCAGCAGTTTAAGCGCGCTAGCGGGATCTGATGAGCAGTTCTTC. Amino acids: CASSLSALAGSDEQFF.

The genes are TRBV5-8 and TRBJ2-7; a possible D gene is TRBD1 (6 bases). V was clipped by 3 bases and J by 6 bases, with 19 bases between them. The CDR3 has 15 residues. Germline CDR1 SGHTS, CDR2 YDEGEE. The CDR3 reads CASSSKTGRTSEQYF. The CDR3 region has the DNA TGTGCCAGCAGCTCAAAGACAGGCAGGACGTCCGAGCAGTACTTC.

This clone was observed a few times. V gene TRBV27 combines with J gene TRBJ2-3, with D tentatively TRBD1 (5 bases). V dropped 5 bases and J dropped 0 bases, with 12 bases sitting between them. The CDR3 has 15 residues. The V gene's germline CDR1 is MNHEY and CDR2 SMNVEV (reference sequence). The CDR3 bases are TGTGCCAGCAGTCCCCGCAGGGCGAGCACAGATACGCAGTATTTT. Residues: CASSPRRASTDTQYF.

The chain is built from TRBV5-6 and TRBJ1-3; D is unclear. V lost 0 bases to trimming and J lost 0 bases, with 16 bases between them. Germline lookup yields CDR1 SGHDT and CDR2 YYEEEE. The CDR3 is 18 residues long. CDR3: CASSLGVDGEPSGNTIYF. In nucleotides, the CDR3 is TGTGCCAGCAGCTTGGGAGTAGACGGCGAACCCTCTGGAAACACCATATATTTT.

CDR3 residues: CASKTRRGDQPQHF. The CDR3 nucleotides read TGTGCCAGTAAGACCCGCAGGGGCGATCAGCCCCAGCATTTT. V usage is TRBV28 and J usage is TRBJ1-5; D is possibly TRBD1 (6 bases). Between the trimmed V and J ends, which lost 9 bases and 5 bases, there was a span of 17 bases. Per germline, CDR1 MDHEN and CDR2 SYDVKM. The CDR3 is made up of 14 amino acids.

In its sample, this clone was seen once. The V gene is TRBV9, the J gene TRBJ2-5, with a possible D match to TRBD2 (6 bases). Per the germline V gene, CDR1 is SGDLS and CDR2 is YYNGEE. The V end was cut by 6 bases, the J end by 0 bases, with 9 bases between. The CDR3 runs to 13 residues. CDR3: CASIRGNQETQYF. The CDR3 coding sequence is TGTGCCAGCATCCGGGGGAACCAAGAGACCCAGTACTTC.

The chain has TRBV19 and TRBJ2-1, with 10 bases that match TRBD1. The CDR3 loop spans 13 amino acids. The germline V gene has CDR1 LNHDA and CDR2 SQIVND (reference sequence). V lost 5 bases and J lost 6; bases outside the gene matches: 1. The CDR3 sequence: CASSWTGGNEQFF. The DNA for the CDR3 is TGTGCCAGTAGTTGGACAGGGGGCAATGAGCAGTTCTTC.

CDR3 residues: CASGLLPDTQYF. The CDR3 DNA follows: TGTGCTAGTGGTTTGCTCCCAGATACGCAGTATTTT. The chain is built from TRBV12-5 and TRBJ2-3; D gene unclear. Trimming took 2 bases from V and 4 from J, leaving 4 bases between them. The CDR3 covers 12 residues. Germline V gives CDR1 LGHNT, CDR2 FRNRAP.